Listed below are T cell receptor beta chains from one sample, sequenced in a study of T-cell memory formation after mild COVID-19. TCRdb called the 5' RACE reads again in MiXCR, with one record for every CDR3 protein. The data contain fewer than 350,000 distinct CDR3 sequences, approximately 15% of them seen just once; the ten biggest clones take up around 23%. Sample: PBMCs or a T cell subset sorted from them (not recorded which). The receptors here all came from a man younger than 35 who had mild COVID-19 (a few samples of this study predate the infection). Cell type and time point are not known. Each CDR3 is given with its conserved first and last residue. Each record gives: D gene, J gene, CDR3 length, V gene, clone size, CDR3 DNA, CDR3 protein. D genes are given only for firm matches. Only some rows state a clone size, as once, few, many or a class for expanded clones.

NA,TRBJ1-2,14,TRBV20-1,NA,TGCAGTGCTCCGACCCCCGGACAGTTCGATGGCTACACCTTC,CSAPTPGQFDGYTF
TRBD2,TRBJ2-1,17,TRBV4-1,few,TGCGCCAGCAGCCCCCGACTAGCGGGGGGGCCCTACAATGAGCAGTTCTTC,CASSPRLAGGPYNEQFF
NA,TRBJ1-2,11,TRBV24-1,few,TGTGCCACCAGTGATTTGAATGGCTACACCTTC,CATSDLNGYTF
TRBD2,TRBJ2-7,13,TRBV3-1,once,TGTGCCAGCAGCCAGGGACTAGCGGGGGACCGGGGCTTC,CASSQGLAGDRGF
NA,TRBJ2-2,15,TRBV7-2,NA,TGTGCCAGCAGCTTCGGCGGGGTCCCGACCGGGGAGCTGTTTTTT,CASSFGGVPTGELFF
NA,TRBJ1-2,15,TRBV27,few,TGTGCCAGCAGCCGAATTCAGGGATTATTCCCGTATTACACCTTC,CASSRIQGLFPYYTF
NA,TRBJ1-2,16,TRBV4-1,few,TGCGCCAGCAGCCCCGCCCCATTGACCGAAACCTATGGCTACACCTTC,CASSPAPLTETYGYTF
TRBD2,TRBJ2-5,15,TRBV5-1,NA,TGCGCCAGCAGCCCAGGGACTAGCGGGGAAGAGACCCAGTACTTC,CASSPGTSGEETQYF
TRBD1,TRBJ1-2,15,TRBV9,few,TGTGCCAGCAGCGTAGGAGGGACAGGGGTCTATGGCTACACCTTC,CASSVGGTGVYGYTF
TRBD1,TRBJ2-7,15,TRBV7-2,NA,TGTGCCAGCAGCCCGCGGGACAGGGTGGACAACGAGCAGTACTTC,CASSPRDRVDNEQYF
NA,TRBJ1-5,14,TRBV4-2,NA,TGTGCCAGCAGCCAAAACAGAGACAATCAGCCCCAGCATTTT,CASSQNRDNQPQHF
NA,TRBJ1-2,15,TRBV6-2/TRBV6-3,few,TGTGCCAGCAGTCACTCCCCTGACGCCTCCTATGGCTACACCTTC,CASSHSPDASYGYTF
TRBD1,TRBJ2-5,18,TRBV6-5,few,TGTGCCAGCAGTTACGGAGTCCCGGGACAGGGAAACCAAGAGACCCAGTACTTC,CASSYGVPGQGNQETQYF
NA,TRBJ1-2,14,TRBV10-2,few,TGCGCCAGCAGTGAGGGGGGGACAAGACTTGGCTACACCTTC,CASSEGGTRLGYTF
NA,TRBJ1-5,15,TRBV6-2/TRBV6-3,few,TGTGCCAGCAGGGTCGTTTGGTCGGGCAATCAGCCCCAGCATTTT,CASRVVWSGNQPQHF
NA,TRBJ1-2,15,TRBV4-2,NA,TGTGCCAGCAGCCAAGGACAGGAGGGGTTTAGTGGCTACACCTTC,CASSQGQEGFSGYTF
NA,TRBJ2-3,16,TRBV28,NA,TGTGCCAGCGGACTCGGGGCGGGACCCCGCACAGATACGCAGTATTTT,CASGLGAGPRTDTQYF
TRBD1,TRBJ1-1,13,TRBV6-5,NA,TGTGCCAGCACCAAAGCCCAGGGGGCTACAGCTTTCTTT,CASTKAQGATAFF
TRBD2,TRBJ2-5,15,TRBV12-5,few,TGTGCTAGTGAAAATGGCGGGGGGGCGATCGAGACCCAGTACTTC,CASENGGGAIETQYF
NA,TRBJ1-1,11,TRBV28,NA,TGTGCCAGCAGTTTAAGTCAGGGGGCTTTCTTT,CASSLSQGAFF
NA,TRBJ2-1,14,TRBV5-1,NA,TGCGCCAGCACTGTTCAGGGTATGACCAATGAGCAGTTCTTC,CASTVQGMTNEQFF
NA,TRBJ1-2,14,TRBV5-1,NA,TGCGCCAGCAGCTTTACGGGACACATCTATGGCTACACCTTC,CASSFTGHIYGYTF
NA,TRBJ2-1,13,TRBV6-4,few,TGTGCCAGCAGCAACCTTGCTGGGGGTGAGCAGTTCTTC,CASSNLAGGEQFF
TRBD1,TRBJ2-3,16,TRBV11-2,many,TGTGCCAGCAGCTTAGCCGGACAGGGGCGCACAGATACGCAGTATTTT,CASSLAGQGRTDTQYF
NA,TRBJ1-1,14,TRBV6-1,NA,TGTGCCAGTACTTACAGGTACTCGAACACTGAAGCTTTCTTT,CASTYRYSNTEAFF
TRBD1,TRBJ1-6,15,TRBV20-1,NA,TGCAGTGCGCGGACAGGGGACTCCTATAATTCACCCCTCCACTTT,CSARTGDSYNSPLHF
NA,TRBJ2-5,15,TRBV6-2/TRBV6-3,few,TGTGCCAGCAGGGAGGGACCCACGTACCAAGAGACCCAGTACTTC,CASREGPTYQETQYF
NA,TRBJ2-7,13,TRBV5-1,many,TGCGCCAGCAGCTTAGGCGAGGGGTACGAGCAGTACTTC,CASSLGEGYEQYF
NA,TRBJ2-2,15,TRBV7-6,NA,TGTGCCAGCAGCCCCCGGACTGACGAGACCGGGGAGCTGTTTTTT,CASSPRTDETGELFF
NA,TRBJ2-3,15,TRBV11-3,few,TGTGCCAGCAGCTTAGGAGGGATTCTCACAGATACGCAGTATTTT,CASSLGGILTDTQYF
NA,TRBJ2-3,12,TRBV9,many,TGTGCCAGCAGCGTAGCTACAGATACGCAGTATTTT,CASSVATDTQYF
NA,TRBJ2-4,13,TRBV20-1,many,TGCAGTGCTACGGCGCTAGCCAAAAACATTCAGTACTTC,CSATALAKNIQYF
NA,TRBJ2-2,11,TRBV12-3/TRBV12-4,many,TGTGCCAGCAGCTCATCCGGGGAGCTGTTTTTT,CASSSSGELFF
NA,TRBJ2-5,14,TRBV12-3/TRBV12-4,many,TGTGCCAGCAGATGGGGCCCAAACGAGGGGACCCAGTACTTC,CASRWGPNEGTQYF
NA,TRBJ2-3,16,TRBV5-1,many,TGCGCCAGCAGCCAGCTACGGGGCGGGGGCACAGATACGCAGTATTTT,CASSQLRGGGTDTQYF
TRBD1,TRBJ2-2,15,TRBV7-7,few,TGTGCCAGCAGCTTAGCAGGACAGGGCCACGGGGAGCTGTTTTTT,CASSLAGQGHGELFF
NA,TRBJ2-7,15,TRBV7-6,NA,TGTGCCAGCAGCCTTGGCGGGGGCCGCTCCTACGAGCAGTACTTC,CASSLGGGRSYEQYF
NA,TRBJ2-1,15,TRBV12-3/TRBV12-4,NA,TGTGCCAGCAGTCTTTCCGGGACTCTAGCAAATGAGCAGTTCTTC,CASSLSGTLANEQFF
NA,TRBJ2-2,16,TRBV7-3,few,TGTGCCAGCAGCCCTCCAGGGCAGGGAAGGGCCGGGGAGCTGTTTTTT,CASSPPGQGRAGELFF
NA,TRBJ2-7,16,TRBV28,few,TGTGCCAGCAGTGGGGCTCCACAGGGTTACTCCTACGAGCAGTACTTC,CASSGAPQGYSYEQYF
TRBD1,TRBJ1-6,14,TRBV19,NA,TGTGCCAGTAAGGACGGACAGGGATATTCACCCCTCCACTTT,CASKDGQGYSPLHF
NA,TRBJ2-1,14,TRBV6-2/TRBV6-3,NA,TGTGCCAGCAGTTACTCTGTAGTAGGGAATGAGCAGTTCTTC,CASSYSVVGNEQFF
NA,TRBJ1-2,13,TRBV6-5,NA,TGTGCCAGCACGCCAGGGTCGAGCTATGGCTACACCTTC,CASTPGSSYGYTF
TRBD2,TRBJ2-1,13,TRBV30,NA,TGTGCCTGGATTGAAGCGGGGCACAATGAGCAGTTCTTC,CAWIEAGHNEQFF
NA,TRBJ1-2,15,TRBV19,NA,TGTGCCAGTAGTACCATTACGACAGCTAACTATGGCTACACCTTC,CASSTITTANYGYTF